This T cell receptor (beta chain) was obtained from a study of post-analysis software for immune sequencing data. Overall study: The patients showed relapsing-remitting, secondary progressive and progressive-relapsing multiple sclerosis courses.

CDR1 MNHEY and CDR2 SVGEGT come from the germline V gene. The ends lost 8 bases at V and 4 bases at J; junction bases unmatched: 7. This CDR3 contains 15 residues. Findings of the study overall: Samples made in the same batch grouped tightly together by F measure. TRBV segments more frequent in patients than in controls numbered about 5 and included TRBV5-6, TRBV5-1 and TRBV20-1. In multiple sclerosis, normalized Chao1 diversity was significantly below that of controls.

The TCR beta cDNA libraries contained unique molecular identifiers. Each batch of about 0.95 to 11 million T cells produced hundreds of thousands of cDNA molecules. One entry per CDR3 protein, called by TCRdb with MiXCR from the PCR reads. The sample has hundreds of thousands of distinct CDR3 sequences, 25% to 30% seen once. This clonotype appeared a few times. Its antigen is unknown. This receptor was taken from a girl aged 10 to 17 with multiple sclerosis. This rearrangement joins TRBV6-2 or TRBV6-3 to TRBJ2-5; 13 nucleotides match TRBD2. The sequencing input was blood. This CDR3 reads CASWTSGGAGETQYF. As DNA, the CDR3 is TGTGCCAGCTGGACTAGCGGGGGAGCGGGAGAGACCCAGTACTTC.